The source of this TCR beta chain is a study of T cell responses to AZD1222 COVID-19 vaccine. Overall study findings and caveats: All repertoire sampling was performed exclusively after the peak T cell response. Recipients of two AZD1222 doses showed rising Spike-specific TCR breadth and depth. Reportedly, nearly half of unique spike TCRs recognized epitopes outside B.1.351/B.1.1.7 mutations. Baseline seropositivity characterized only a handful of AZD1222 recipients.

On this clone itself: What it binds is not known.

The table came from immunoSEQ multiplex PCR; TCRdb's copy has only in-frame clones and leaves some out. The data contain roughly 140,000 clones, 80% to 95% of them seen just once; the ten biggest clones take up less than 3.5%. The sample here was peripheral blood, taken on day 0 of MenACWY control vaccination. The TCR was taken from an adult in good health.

The CDR3 DNA reads TGTGCCAGCACCCTACCCGGGGGCAATCAGCCCCAGCATTTT. Translated, it gives CASTLPGGNQPQHF. The chain is built from TRBV5-8 and TRBJ1-5; D is unclear. Germline CDR1 and CDR2: SGHTS and YDEGEE. This CDR3 is 14 amino acids long. The ends were cut back, 6 bases at V and 2 bases at J, with 12 bases in the middle.